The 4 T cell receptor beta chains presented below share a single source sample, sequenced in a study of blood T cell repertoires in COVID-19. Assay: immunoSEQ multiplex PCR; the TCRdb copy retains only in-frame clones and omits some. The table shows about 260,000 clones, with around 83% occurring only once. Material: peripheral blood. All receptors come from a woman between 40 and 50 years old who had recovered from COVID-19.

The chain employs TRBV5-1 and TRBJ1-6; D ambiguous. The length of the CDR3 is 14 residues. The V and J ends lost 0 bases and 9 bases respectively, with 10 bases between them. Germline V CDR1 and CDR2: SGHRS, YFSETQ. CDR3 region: CASSLEDSLSPLHF. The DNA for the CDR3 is TGCGCCAGCAGCTTGGAGGACTCACTTTCACCCCTCCACTTT. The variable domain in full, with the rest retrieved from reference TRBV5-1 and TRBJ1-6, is KAGVTQTPRYLIKTRGQQVTLSCSPISGHRSVSWYQQTPGQGLQFLFEYFSETQRNKGNFPGRFSGRQFSNSRSEMNVSTLELGDSALYLCASSLEDSLSPLHFGNGTRLTVT.

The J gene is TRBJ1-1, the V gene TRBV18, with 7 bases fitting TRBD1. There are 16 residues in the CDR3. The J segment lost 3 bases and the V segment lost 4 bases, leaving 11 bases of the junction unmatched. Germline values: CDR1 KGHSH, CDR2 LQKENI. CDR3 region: CASSLDRDEFHTEAFF. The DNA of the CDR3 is TGTGCCAGCTCACTCGACAGGGATGAATTTCACACTGAAGCTTTCTTT.

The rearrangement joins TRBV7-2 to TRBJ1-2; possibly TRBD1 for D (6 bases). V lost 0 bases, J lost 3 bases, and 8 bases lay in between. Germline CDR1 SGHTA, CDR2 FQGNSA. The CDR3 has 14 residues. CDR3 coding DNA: TGTGCCAGCAGCTTAGCGACAGGAGACTATGGCTACACCTTC. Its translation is CASSLATGDYGYTF.

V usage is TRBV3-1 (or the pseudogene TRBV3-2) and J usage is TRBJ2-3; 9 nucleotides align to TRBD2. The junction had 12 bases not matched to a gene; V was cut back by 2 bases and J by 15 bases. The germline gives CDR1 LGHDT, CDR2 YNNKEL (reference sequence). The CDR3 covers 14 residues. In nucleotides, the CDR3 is TGTGCCAGCAGCCAAACTAACCTAGCGGGGAGGCTTTATTTT. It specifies CASSQTNLAGRLYF.